The rows below give T cell receptor beta chains drawn from one sample of a study of sequential checkpoint blockade in melanoma. The assay was immunoSEQ multiplex PCR, and TCRdb's table has in-frame clones only and misses some. The sample gives about 5,100 clones, roughly 20% of which show up once; roughly 18% is in the top ten. Material: tumor tissue (inferred from file names), obtained from a patient given nivolumab and ipilimumab in sequence. The receptors were gathered from a human donor with melanoma. The CDR3 runs from the conserved cysteine through the conserved F or W. Fields, in order: V gene, J gene, D gene, clone size, CDR3 protein. The D gene is left open where the match is weak. Only some rows state a clone size, as once, few, many or a class for expanded clones.

>TRBV7-2|TRBJ1-1|NA|many
CASSLLGNTEAFF
>TRBV18|TRBJ1-1|TRBD1|NA
CASSTTGYTEAFF
>TRBV15|TRBJ1-1|TRBD1|large
CATSRGTGKTEAFF
>TRBV19|TRBJ1-1|NA|medium-sized
CASSILIHTEAFF
>TRBV6-8|TRBJ1-5|TRBD1|few
CASMSYFPGQGKQPQHF
>TRBV4-1|TRBJ1-5|NA|many
CASSQDGGGSQPQHF
>TRBV6-8|TRBJ1-1|NA|medium-sized
CASSPGVGLNTEAFF
>TRBV5-1|TRBJ2-3|TRBD2|NA
CASSPLAGGRGDTQYF
>TRBV15|TRBJ1-6|NA|few
CATRPDKGYSPLHF
>TRBV6-8|TRBJ2-3|TRBD2|few
CASSLTSGGATDTQYF
>TRBV30|TRBJ2-3|TRBD2|medium-sized
CAWNQRGPGDTQYF
>TRBV28|TRBJ1-2|TRBD1|few
CASSQTGEGKGYTF
>TRBV10-2|TRBJ1-6|NA|NA
CASSVGSVGGTNSPLHF
>TRBV2|TRBJ1-5|NA|many
CASSERSQPNQPQHF
>TRBV5-1|TRBJ2-7|TRBD1|NA
CASSRDRDREDGEQYF
>TRBV30|TRBJ1-5|NA|few
CAWSKRETQPQHF
>TRBV5-1|TRBJ2-3|TRBD2|NA
CASSVGTSGGSTDTQYF
>TRBV1|TRBJ2-3|NA|NA
CTSSQGYWSTDTQYF
>TRBV11-3|TRBJ1-4|NA|few
CASSLPTSNEKLFF
>TRBV9|TRBJ2-7|TRBD1|few
CASRGQGSYEQYF
>TRBV5-8|TRBJ2-1|NA|NA
CASSLGPNNEQFF
>TRBV19|TRBJ2-5|TRBD1|NA
CASSIGQGWETQYF
>TRBV9|TRBJ2-7|NA|medium-sized
CASSGSGNPRRQYF
>TRBV7-1|TRBJ2-5|NA|few
CASSPSRGETQYF
>TRBV2|TRBJ2-7|NA|NA
CASRGSSTGEQYF
>TRBV6-8|TRBJ1-3|NA|few
CASSSSDRLGNTIYF
>TRBV11-3|TRBJ2-5|NA|medium-sized
CASSQGNSNSQETQYF
>TRBV15|TRBJ2-3|TRBD2|few
CATSRDPTSGGASDTQYF
>TRBV23-1|TRBJ2-3|TRBD2|few
CASSLGSGGGTDTQYF
>TRBV28|TRBJ1-5|NA|few
CASSPPRGPQHF
>TRBV6-8|TRBJ1-1|NA|few
CASSYPGDGAEAFF
>TRBV19|TRBJ2-7|NA|medium-sized
CASTQGGQAMYEQYF
>TRBV7-1|TRBJ1-1|NA|many
CASSLGGDTEAFF
>TRBV10-2|TRBJ2-1|NA|NA
CASSARQTFSYNEQFF
>TRBV5-1|TRBJ2-5|TRBD1|once
CASSRMTGSQETQYF
>TRBV19|TRBJ2-7|TRBD1|NA
CASNSQGFPYEQYF